A selection of T cell receptor beta chains follows, all from one sample in a study of shared clonotypes between healthy human individuals. Produced via immunoSEQ multiplex PCR; TCRdb's table is partial and in-frame only. The sample has about 1 million clones; around 75% are singletons. The sequenced material came from memory CD4+ T cells sorted from blood. The source of these receptors is a man in his late teens or twenties in good health. Each CDR3 is given with its conserved first and last residue. The D gene is left open where the match is weak. Clone size is stated in some rows and not others, as once, few, many or a class when expanded.

>TRBV18|few|TRBD2|TRBJ2-3
CASSPLSSGLPFGDTQYF
TGTGCCAGCTCACCGCTAAGTAGCGGGCTCCCTTTCGGGGATACGCAGTATTTT
>TRBV6-5|NA|NA|TRBJ2-3
CASRYAGRDTQYF
TGTGCCAGCAGATATGCGGGGAGGGATACGCAGTATTTT
>TRBV2|few|NA|TRBJ2-2
CASSGGLNTGELFF
TGTGCCAGCAGCGGAGGACTGAACACCGGGGAGCTGTTTTTT
>TRBV27|NA|TRBD1|TRBJ1-2
CASSFLQGAGYGYTF
TGTGCCAGCAGTTTCCTACAGGGGGCGGGCTATGGCTACACCTTC
>TRBV9|once|TRBD2|TRBJ2-1
CASSVVSGNYNEQFF
TGTGCCAGCAGCGTAGTTAGCGGGAATTACAATGAGCAGTTCTTC
>TRBV27|NA|TRBD2|TRBJ2-2
CASSPRTSGILNTGELFF
TGTGCCAGCAGTCCTCGGACTAGCGGGATACTAAACACCGGGGAGCTGTTTTTT
>TRBV9|NA|TRBD2|TRBJ2-7
CASSVAGLAGGTDGKQYF
TGTGCCAGCAGCGTAGCTGGACTAGCGGGGGGGACGGACGGTAAGCAGTACTTC
>TRBV6-4|many|NA|TRBJ2-7
CARGPGGDLYEQYF
TGTGCCAGGGGTCCTGGCGGGGATCTCTACGAGCAGTACTTC
>TRBV30|few|NA|TRBJ2-6
CAWGLGGSGANVLTF
TGTGCCTGGGGTTTGGGGGGCTCTGGGGCCAACGTCCTGACTTTC
>TRBV2|NA|NA|TRBJ1-1
CAGTGTGTSEAFF
TGTGCCGGTACCGGGACGGGTACTTCTGAAGCTTTCTTT
>TRBV10-3|NA|NA|TRBJ2-3
CAIRRGDTQYF
TGTGCCATCAGGAGGGGAGATACGCAGTATTTT
>TRBV30|few|NA|TRBJ1-6
CAWGTGHSPLHF
TGTGCCTGGGGGACGGGGCATTCACCCCTCCACTTT
>TRBV30|NA|NA|TRBJ1-1
CAWSVLGNLGTEAFF
TGTGCCTGGAGTGTACTGGGTAACTTGGGCACTGAAGCTTTCTTT
>TRBV5-4|NA|NA|TRBJ2-2
CASSFIGGGPTGELFF
TGTGCCAGCAGCTTTATAGGGGGAGGGCCCACCGGGGAGCTGTTTTTT
>TRBV5-1|NA|NA|TRBJ1-4
CASRENEKLFF
TGCGCCAGCAGGGAGAATGAAAAACTGTTTTTT
>TRBV18|NA|NA|TRBJ1-4
CASSPIQGPRGGEKLFF
TGTGCCAGCTCACCTATTCAGGGACCACGCGGTGGTGAAAAACTGTTTTTT
>TRBV30|NA|TRBD2|TRBJ2-7
CAWSVLGGDEQYF
TGTGCCTGGAGTGTATTGGGAGGGGACGAGCAGTACTTC
>TRBV5-6|NA|NA|TRBJ1-1
CASSYWGRRDEAFF
TGTGCCAGCAGCTATTGGGGTCGGCGGGATGAAGCTTTCTTT
>TRBV7-2|NA|TRBD2|TRBJ2-7
CASGREGPGEQYF
TGTGCCAGTGGGCGGGAGGGCCCAGGCGAGCAGTACTTC
>TRBV19|NA|NA|TRBJ2-7
CASSREETGSEQYF
TGTGCCAGTAGTAGGGAAGAAACAGGGTCCGAGCAGTACTTC
>TRBV29-1|NA|TRBD2|TRBJ2-2
CSVESPAGGFANTGELFF
TGCAGCGTTGAATCGCCAGCGGGAGGTTTCGCGAACACCGGGGAGCTGTTTTTT
>TRBV18|NA|NA|TRBJ2-7
CASSREDNEQYF
TGTGCCAGCTCACGCGAGGACAACGAGCAGTACTTC
>TRBV2|few|TRBD1|TRBJ1-1
CASSRDRSMNTEAFF
TGTGCCAGCAGCCGGGACAGGAGTATGAACACTGAAGCTTTCTTT
>TRBV7-9|once|TRBD2|TRBJ2-3
CASSLNAGVSTDTQYF
TGTGCCAGCAGCTTAAATGCGGGAGTTAGCACAGATACGCAGTATTTT
>TRBV9|NA|NA|TRBJ2-7
CASSVSTASSYEQYF
TGTGCCAGCAGCGTAAGCACAGCCAGCTCCTACGAGCAGTACTTC
>TRBV6-5|NA|NA|TRBJ1-1
CASSPRGAAEAFF
TGTGCCAGCAGTCCCCGCGGGGCGGCTGAAGCTTTCTTT
>TRBV2|NA|TRBD1|TRBJ1-4
CASSPRGGGEGEKLFF
TGTGCCAGCAGTCCTCGAGGAGGGGGCGAGGGTGAAAAACTGTTTTTT
>TRBV30|NA|TRBD1|TRBJ1-4
CAWTRRGTGNEKLFF
TGTGCCTGGACTCGCAGGGGGACAGGGAATGAAAAACTGTTTTTT
>TRBV30|NA|NA|TRBJ1-6
CAWSGRDNSPLHF
TGTGCCTGGAGTGGTAGGGATAATTCACCCCTCCACTTT
>TRBV18|NA|TRBD2|TRBJ2-3
CASSPFALSGRAIPDTQYF
TGTGCCAGCTCACCGTTCGCCCTCAGCGGGAGGGCCATACCAGATACGCAGTATTTT
>TRBV7-9|NA|NA|TRBJ2-1
CASSLPPGDILGEQFF
TGTGCCAGCAGTCTCCCCCCCGGTGATATCTTGGGTGAGCAGTTCTTC
>TRBV2|NA|TRBD2|TRBJ2-1
CVSGGAKNEQFF
TGCGTTAGCGGGGGGGCAAAGAATGAGCAGTTCTTC
>TRBV28|NA|TRBD1|TRBJ2-7
CASSSGTDNPYEQYF
TGTGCCAGCAGTTCCGGGACAGATAATCCCTACGAGCAGTACTTC
>TRBV6-4|NA|NA|TRBJ1-1
CASSALPGGLTEAFF
TGTGCCAGCAGTGCCTTACCCGGGGGGCTTACTGAAGCTTTCTTT
>TRBV7-9|NA|NA|TRBJ2-1
CASSLAEDYNEQFF
TGTGCCAGCAGCCTCGCCGAGGACTACAATGAGCAGTTCTTC
>TRBV28|NA|NA|TRBJ1-2
CASSTRTANYGYTF
TGTGCCAGCAGTACCCGGACGGCTAACTATGGCTACACCTTC
>TRBV9|NA|TRBD2|TRBJ2-3
CASSAISYSGRKDPTDTQYF
TGTGCCAGCAGCGCCATATCTTATAGCGGGAGAAAGGACCCTACAGATACGCAGTATTTT
>TRBV7-2|NA|TRBD1|TRBJ1-2
CASGRQGAPGYGYTF
TGTGCCAGCGGGCGACAGGGGGCGCCTGGCTATGGCTACACCTTC
>TRBV5-1|NA|NA|TRBJ2-5
CASSDLLEETQYF
TGCGCCAGCAGCGACTTACTGGAAGAGACCCAGTACTTC
>TRBV7-8|NA|TRBD2|TRBJ2-7
CASSLGGGPYEQYF
TGTGCCAGCAGCTTAGGGGGGGGTCCCTACGAGCAGTACTTC
>TRBV6-6|NA|TRBD2|TRBJ2-3
CASSTTSGSDTQYF
TGTGCCAGCAGTACAACTAGCGGGAGCGACACGCAGTATTTT
>TRBV14|NA|TRBD1|TRBJ2-3
CASSQADRVASRDTQYF
TGTGCCAGCAGCCAAGCAGACAGGGTCGCGTCTCGGGATACGCAGTATTTT
>TRBV6-6|NA|NA|TRBJ2-7
CASSPTRDKYYEQYF
TGTGCCAGCAGCCCTACCCGGGACAAGTACTACGAGCAGTACTTC
>TRBV11-2|NA|TRBD1|TRBJ2-7
CASSSDRFSQYF
TGTGCCAGCAGTTCGGACAGGTTTTCGCAGTACTTC
>TRBV19|NA|TRBD1|TRBJ2-1
CASSPQGAVHNEQFF
TGTGCCAGTAGTCCTCAGGGGGCAGTACACAATGAGCAGTTCTTC
>TRBV11-2|many|TRBD1|TRBJ1-1
CASSPQQGAGTEAFF
TGTGCCAGCAGCCCGCAACAGGGGGCGGGCACTGAAGCTTTCTTT
>TRBV5-1|NA|NA|TRBJ1-3
CASSLSAQGNTIYF
TGCGCCAGCAGCTTATCGGCCCAAGGAAACACCATATATTTT
>TRBV2|NA|TRBD1|TRBJ1-2
CASSGEQGGYGYTF
TGTGCCAGCAGTGGGGAACAGGGGGGCTATGGCTACACCTTC
>TRBV7-8|NA|TRBD2|TRBJ2-7
CASSLTGGAAENEQYF
TGTGCCAGCAGCTTAACGGGGGGGGCTGCCGAAAACGAGCAGTACTTC
>TRBV10-3|once|NA|TRBJ2-7
CASHQDSSYEQYF
TGTGCCTCTCACCAGGACTCGTCCTACGAGCAGTACTTC
>TRBV5-1|few|NA|TRBJ1-6
CASSLGAENSPLHF
TGCGCCAGCAGCTTGGGGGCAGAAAATTCACCCCTCCACTTT
>TRBV29-1|NA|NA|TRBJ2-7
CSVEVGSLREQYF
TGCAGCGTTGAAGTAGGCTCACTGAGAGAGCAGTACTTC
>TRBV5-5|many|TRBD1|TRBJ2-7
CASSRTPTGSSYEQYF
TGTGCCAGCAGCCGCACCCCGACAGGGTCCTCCTACGAGCAGTACTTC
>TRBV5-1|NA|NA|TRBJ2-7
CASSRDLTYEQYF
TGCGCCAGCAGCAGGGACTTGACCTACGAGCAGTACTTC
>TRBV7-2|NA|NA|TRBJ1-2
CASSFEGLYGYTF
TGTGCCAGCAGCTTCGAAGGGTTATATGGCTACACCTTC
>TRBV11-1|NA|NA|TRBJ1-6
CASSLVVGTSPLHF
TGTGCCAGCAGCTTAGTAGTGGGGACTTCACCCCTCCACTTT
>TRBV30|NA|NA|TRBJ2-5
CAWGANLLGETQYF
TGTGCCTGGGGGGCCAACCTACTTGGAGAGACCCAGTACTTC